This T cell receptor beta chain was observed in a study of T cells after yellow fever vaccination. Study context: Low-cell-number fractions underwent preparation using SMART-Seq v4 Ultra Low Input. Whole-study findings and limits: Though weaker, the secondary response peaked faster, on day 5 versus 15. Among primary-vaccination clones, most reappeared after the booster, at 95% to 96% for CD4 and approximately 90% for CD8. The CD4 and CD8 compartments had a small share of their clonotypes in common.

V lost 1 base to trimming and J lost 4 bases, with 6 bases between them. CDR1 is SGHDT, CDR2 YYEEEE, per germline. The CDR3 spans 13 residues. This clonotype came up many times. The antigen is unknown. One entry per CDR3 protein, called by TCRdb with MiXCR from the 5' RACE reads. The table lists about 180,000 distinct CDR3 sequences, about 6% of them singletons. This receptor was obtained from a man aged 18 to 29 who received the YFV17D yellow fever vaccine. Sample: CD4+ T cells sorted from PBMCs, taken on the day of the first yellow fever vaccination. The chain recombines TRBV5-6 with TRBJ2-1; D gene ambiguous. CDR3 protein: CASSLRPYNEQFF. CDR3 nucleotides: TGTGCCAGCAGCTTGCGGCCTTACAATGAGCAGTTCTTC.